The rows below give T cell receptor beta chains drawn from one sample of a study of T cells in Graves' hyperthyroidism and ophthalmopathy. TCRdb re-called the multiplex PCR reads through MiXCR, storing one row per CDR3 protein. The data hold around 300,000 distinct CDR3 sequences, with roughly 14% observed a single time. Sequencing was performed on blood. The origin of the receptors is a woman between 25 and 40 years old with Graves' hyperthyroidism. CDR3s include the opening cysteine and the closing phenylalanine or tryptophan. A D gene is named only where the DNA matches it firmly. Clone sizes are given selectively: once, few, many, or a class where the clone is expanded.

d_call clone_size j_call v_call cdr3_aa cdr3_nt
. many TRBJ1-2 TRBV6-1 CASSEVAGSRNGYTF TGTGCCAGCAGTGAAGTGGCAGGAAGCAGAAATGGCTACACCTTC
TRBD2 . TRBJ2-1 TRBV19 CASSMGLAGNEQFF TGTGCCAGTAGTATGGGACTAGCGGGCAATGAGCAGTTCTTC
. . TRBJ2-1 TRBV20-1 CSASDASFYNEQFF TGCAGTGCTTCGGATGCTTCTTTCTACAATGAGCAGTTCTTC
TRBD2 few TRBJ2-1 TRBV12-3/TRBV12-4 CASRVAGSAYNEQFF TGTGCCAGCAGGGTAGCGGGTAGTGCCTACAATGAGCAGTTCTTC
. many TRBJ2-1 TRBV3-1 CASSLEQGRTYNEQFF TGTGCCAGCAGCCTCGAACAGGGGAGGACCTACAATGAGCAGTTCTTC
. . TRBJ1-5 TRBV2 CASSADSNGNQPQHF TGTGCCAGCAGCGCTGACTCAAACGGAAATCAGCCCCAGCATTTT
. many TRBJ1-6 TRBV12-3/TRBV12-4 CASSRLGDYNSPLHF TGTGCCAGCAGCCGACTCGGTGACTATAATTCACCCCTCCACTTT
TRBD2 . TRBJ2-1 TRBV6-2/TRBV6-3 CASNAAGEAYNEQFF TGTGCCAGCAATGCGGCGGGAGAGGCGTACAATGAGCAGTTCTTC
TRBD1 many TRBJ2-5 TRBV2 CASSVDRVQETQYF TGTGCCAGCAGTGTGGACAGGGTACAAGAGACCCAGTACTTC
TRBD2 once TRBJ2-1 TRBV24-1 CATSDPTSGRAWRFF TGTGCCACCAGTGATCCCACTAGCGGGAGGGCCTGGCGGTTCTTC
. many TRBJ2-4 TRBV28 CASPGPEYF TGTGCCAGCCCGGGCCCTGAGTACTTC
. few TRBJ1-2 TRBV28 CASSLEYYGYTF TGTGCCAGCAGTTTAGAATACTATGGCTACACCTTC
. many TRBJ2-3 TRBV20-1 CSAKGLSTDTQYF TGCAGTGCTAAGGGACTCAGCACAGATACGCAGTATTTT
TRBD1 many TRBJ2-7 TRBV6-1 CASSLDRAVYEQYF TGTGCCAGCAGTTTGGACAGGGCGGTCTACGAGCAGTACTTC
. many TRBJ2-5 TRBV11-2 CASRGAQEGTQYF TGTGCCAGCAGAGGGGCGCAGGAAGGGACCCAGTACTTC
TRBD1 many TRBJ2-7 TRBV3-1 CASSGQGPSYEQYF TGTGCCAGCAGTGGACAGGGTCCTTCCTACGAGCAGTACTTC
. many TRBJ1-5 TRBV25-1 CASSGQEFNQPQHF TGTGCCAGCAGTGGACAGGAGTTCAATCAGCCCCAGCATTTT
. many TRBJ2-2 TRBV5-1 CASSLFGGTGELFF TGCGCCAGCAGCTTGTTCGGGGGTACCGGGGAGCTGTTTTTT
TRBD1 many TRBJ1-1 TRBV12-3/TRBV12-4 CASSLTGGRTEAFF TGTGCCAGCAGTCTGACAGGGGGTCGAACTGAAGCTTTCTTT
TRBD1 few TRBJ1-5 TRBV7-9 CASSLEAGGPYSNQPQHF TGTGCCAGCAGCTTAGAGGCAGGGGGGCCTTATAGCAATCAGCCCCAGCATTTT
TRBD1 many TRBJ2-7 TRBV12-3/TRBV12-4 CASSLEGSRGFSYEQYF TGTGCCAGCAGTTTAGAGGGTTCCAGGGGGTTTTCCTACGAGCAGTACTTC
TRBD2 . TRBJ2-3 TRBV5-1 CASSWGLAGGLWDTQYF TGCGCCAGCAGCTGGGGACTAGCGGGGGGCCTTTGGGATACGCAGTATTTT
TRBD1 many TRBJ2-7 TRBV11-3 CASSVGQGTSYEQYF TGTGCCAGCAGCGTCGGACAGGGGACGTCCTACGAGCAGTACTTC
TRBD1 many TRBJ1-5 TRBV30 CAWSRHRGGNQPQHF TGTGCCTGGAGTCGGCACAGGGGAGGCAATCAGCCCCAGCATTTT
TRBD2 . TRBJ2-1 TRBV4-1 CASSGLAGEDEQFF TGCGCCAGTTCAGGACTAGCGGGAGAGGATGAGCAGTTCTTC
. once TRBJ2-6 TRBV19 CASSQESSGANVLTF TGTGCCAGTAGTCAAGAAAGCTCTGGGGCCAACGTCCTGACTTTC